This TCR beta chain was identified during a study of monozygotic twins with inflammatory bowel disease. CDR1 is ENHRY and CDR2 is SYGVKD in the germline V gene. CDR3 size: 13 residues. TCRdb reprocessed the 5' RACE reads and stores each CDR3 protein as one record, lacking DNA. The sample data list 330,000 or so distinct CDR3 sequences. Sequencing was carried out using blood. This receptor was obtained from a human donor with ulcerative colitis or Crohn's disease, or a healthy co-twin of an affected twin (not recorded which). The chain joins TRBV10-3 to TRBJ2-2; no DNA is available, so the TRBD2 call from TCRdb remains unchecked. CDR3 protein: CASGGLNTGELFF.